A selection of T cell receptor beta chains follows, all from one sample in a study of T cells in Graves' hyperthyroidism and ophthalmopathy. Using its own MiXCR run on the multiplex PCR reads, TCRdb lists one record per CDR3 protein. The sample consists of about 480,000 distinct CDR3 sequences, about 15% of them appearing once. Input material: blood. The receptors stem from a woman aged 18-29 years with Graves' hyperthyroidism. CDR3s include the opening cysteine and the closing phenylalanine or tryptophan. D genes are given only for firm matches. For some rows the clone size is stated as once, few or many, or as a class when expanded; others skip it.

TRBJ2-1	many	TRBV7-8	TRBD1	CASSFKTGSYNEQFF	TGTGCCAGCAGCTTTAAGACAGGGTCCTACAATGAGCAGTTCTTC
TRBJ2-7	many	TRBV28	-	CASSLGVYEQYF	TGTGCCAGCAGTTTAGGAGTCTACGAGCAGTACTTC
TRBJ2-7	many	TRBV12-5	-	CASGLGEWPEQYF	TGTGCTAGTGGTTTGGGAGAATGGCCCGAGCAGTACTTC
TRBJ2-5	many	TRBV5-5	TRBD2	CASSYPGGETQYF	TGTGCCAGCAGCTATCCGGGAGGAGAGACCCAGTACTTC
TRBJ1-5	few	TRBV20-1	-	CSASGGNSNQPQHF	TGCAGTGCTAGCGGGGGTAATAGCAATCAGCCCCAGCATTTT
TRBJ1-5	few	TRBV27	-	CASSLSLGASQPQHF	TGTGCCAGCAGTTTATCCTTGGGGGCCAGCCAGCCCCAGCATTTT
TRBJ2-7	many	TRBV30	TRBD2	CAWSVRLAGMYEQYF	TGTGCCTGGAGTGTACGGCTAGCGGGTATGTACGAGCAGTACTTC
TRBJ2-2	-	TRBV5-6	-	CASRPPGPNTGELFF	TGTGCCAGCAGGCCACCGGGACCGAACACCGGGGAGCTGTTTTTT
TRBJ2-3	many	TRBV11-2	-	CASSLLGGPTDTQYF	TGTGCCAGCAGCTTACTGGGGGGACCTACAGATACGCAGTATTTT
TRBJ2-7	-	TRBV20-1	TRBD2	CSAPPGLGPREQYF	TGCAGTGCACCACCGGGACTAGGGCCCCGCGAGCAGTACTTC
TRBJ2-3	few	TRBV9	-	CASSVGGRRSSTDTQYF	TGTGCCAGCAGCGTAGGGGGGCGACGCTCAAGCACAGATACGCAGTATTTT
TRBJ2-3	many	TRBV3-1	-	CASSHTTDTQYF	TGTGCCAGCAGCCACACCACAGATACGCAGTATTTT
TRBJ1-4	many	TRBV2	TRBD1	CASSEGTGGNEKLFF	TGTGCCAGCAGTGAAGGGACAGGGGGGAATGAAAAACTGTTTTTT
TRBJ2-4	many	TRBV3-1	-	CASSPGDVIQYF	TGTGCCAGCAGCCCGGGTGATGTCATTCAGTACTTC
TRBJ2-1	few	TRBV7-9	-	CASSYQVGVSFTDNEQFF	TGTGCCAGCAGCTATCAGGTCGGAGTGTCTTTTACTGACAATGAGCAGTTCTTC
TRBJ2-2	-	TRBV5-5	-	CASSLVGYTGELFF	TGTGCCAGCAGCTTGGTCGGTTACACCGGGGAGCTGTTTTTT
TRBJ1-2	many	TRBV12-3/TRBV12-4	-	CASSLQAGVRYGYTF	TGTGCCAGCAGTTTACAGGCAGGGGTACGCTATGGCTACACCTTC
TRBJ1-5	few	TRBV6-1	TRBD1	CASRGQVNQPQHF	TGTGCCAGCAGAGGACAGGTCAATCAGCCCCAGCATTTT
TRBJ1-4	many	TRBV10-1	-	CAISGSGPTNEKLFF	TGCGCCATATCGGGGTCGGGACCAACTAATGAAAAACTGTTTTTT
TRBJ1-1	few	TRBV9	-	CASAVDEVNTEAFF	TGTGCCAGCGCGGTTGACGAGGTGAACACTGAAGCTTTCTTT
TRBJ2-2	few	TRBV7-9	TRBD2	CASSSERERAGELFF	TGTGCCAGCAGCTCAGAGCGGGAGAGGGCCGGGGAGCTGTTTTTT